This TCR beta chain was recovered during a study of T cell responses to AZD1222 COVID-19 vaccine. This clone was observed once. Using immunoSEQ multiplex PCR, the repertoire was profiled, and TCRdb retains in-frame clones only, with some absent. The sample has approximately 88,000 clones, around 73% seen once. The sample consisted of peripheral blood, taken on day 0 of AZD1222 vaccination. This sequence was found in an adult in good health.

The CDR3 sequence: CASSPPADYEQYF. In DNA form, the CDR3 reads TGTGCCAGCTCACCACCGGCAGACTACGAGCAGTACTTC. V and J are TRBV18 and TRBJ2-7; D unresolved. Trimming removed 0 bases at V and 3 bases at J, with 6 bases between. Germline V gene data show CDR1 as KGHSH and CDR2 as LQKENI. This CDR3 is built from 13 residues.